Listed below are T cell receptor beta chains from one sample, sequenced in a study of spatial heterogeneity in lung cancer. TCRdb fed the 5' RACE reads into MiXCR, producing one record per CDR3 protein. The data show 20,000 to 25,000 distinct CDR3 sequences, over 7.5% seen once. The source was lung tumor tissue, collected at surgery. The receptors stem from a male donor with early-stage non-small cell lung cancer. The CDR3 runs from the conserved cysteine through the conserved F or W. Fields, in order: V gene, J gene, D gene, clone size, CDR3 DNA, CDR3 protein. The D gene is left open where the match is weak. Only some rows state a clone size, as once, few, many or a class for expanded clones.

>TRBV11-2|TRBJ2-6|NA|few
TGTGCCAGCAGCTTTAGTCCTGGGGCCAACGTCCTGACTTTC
CASSFSPGANVLTF
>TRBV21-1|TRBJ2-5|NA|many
TGTGCCAGCAGCAAAGCCCGCCCAGTGAGGGCCAGAGAGACCCAGTACTTC
CASSKARPVRARETQYF
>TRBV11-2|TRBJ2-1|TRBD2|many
TGTGCCAGCAGCCCCCGACTAGCGGGTAGGGATGAGCAGTTCTTC
CASSPRLAGRDEQFF
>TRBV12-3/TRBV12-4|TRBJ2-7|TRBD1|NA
TGTGCCAGCAGTTTAAGGACAGGCTCCTACGAGCAGTACTTC
CASSLRTGSYEQYF
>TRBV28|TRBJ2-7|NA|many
TGTGCCAGCAGTTTATTAGGCTTTGACTCCTACGAGCAGTACTTC
CASSLLGFDSYEQYF
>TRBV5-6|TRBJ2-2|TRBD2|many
TGTGCCAGCAGCCCCCTCGGACTAGCGAACACCGGGGAGCTGTTTTTT
CASSPLGLANTGELFF
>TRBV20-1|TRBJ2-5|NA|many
TGCAGTGCCGCTGGGGGGGAGACCCAGTACTTC
CSAAGGETQYF
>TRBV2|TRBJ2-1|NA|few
TGTGCCAGCAGCGATGACAGGACCAATGAGCAGTTCTTC
CASSDDRTNEQFF
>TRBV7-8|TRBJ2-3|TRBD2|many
TGTGCCAGCAGCTCTAATAGCGGGGGGGCAGATACGCAGTATTTT
CASSSNSGGADTQYF
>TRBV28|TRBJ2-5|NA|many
TGTGCCAGCAGTCGTGCTTCAAGGCCCGAGACCCAGTACTTC
CASSRASRPETQYF
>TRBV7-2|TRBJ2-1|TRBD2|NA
TGTGCCAGCAGCCCCCTAAGGCTAGCGGGGGACTACAATGAGCAGTTCTTC
CASSPLRLAGDYNEQFF
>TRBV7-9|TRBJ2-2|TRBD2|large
TGTGCCAGCAGCCCCGGGAGGGCAGGAATCGGGGAGCTGTTTTTT
CASSPGRAGIGELFF
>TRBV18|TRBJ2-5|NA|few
TGTGCCAGCTCACCAAGGAGGGGGCAAGAGACCCAGTACTTC
CASSPRRGQETQYF
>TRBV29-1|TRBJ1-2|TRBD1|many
TGCAGCGTCCGGGACAGATCTAACTATGGCTACACCTTC
CSVRDRSNYGYTF
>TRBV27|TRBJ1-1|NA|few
TGTGCCAGCAGTTCCCGTTTAGGGAACACTGAAGCTTTCTTT
CASSSRLGNTEAFF
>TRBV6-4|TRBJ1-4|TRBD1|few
TGTGCCAGCAGTCGGGGACAGGGAGAGGCAAAACTGTTTTTT
CASSRGQGEAKLFF
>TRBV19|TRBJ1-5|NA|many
TGTGCCAGTACCGCCAGCTGGAATCAGCCCCAGCATTTT
CASTASWNQPQHF
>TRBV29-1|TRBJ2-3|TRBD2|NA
TGCAGCGTTGAAGGGTACCTAGCGGGACGGGATACGCTGTATTTT
CSVEGYLAGRDTLYF
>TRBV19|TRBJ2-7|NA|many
TGTGCCAGTAGTATCCAGGGCCGGAACGAGCAGTACTTC
CASSIQGRNEQYF
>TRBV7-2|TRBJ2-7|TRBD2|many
TGTGCCAGCAGCTTAGCTCGGTTTACCAGCGGGGGGAGCTCCTACGAGCAGTACTTC
CASSLARFTSGGSSYEQYF
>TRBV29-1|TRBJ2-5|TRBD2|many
TGCAGCGTTCGAAGCGGGGGTTACCAAGAGACCCAGTACTTC
CSVRSGGYQETQYF
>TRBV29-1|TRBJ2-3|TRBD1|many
TGCAGCGTCCCGACAGGGCCCTTGGATACGCAGTATTTT
CSVPTGPLDTQYF
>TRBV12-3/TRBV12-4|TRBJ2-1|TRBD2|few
TGTGCCAGCAGTCCCCGGACTAGCGGGGCTTCTAATGAGCAGTTCTTC
CASSPRTSGASNEQFF
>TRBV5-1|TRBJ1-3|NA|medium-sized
TGCGCCAGCAGCCCACGCACGGCAGTTTCCTCTGGAAACACCATATATTTT
CASSPRTAVSSGNTIYF
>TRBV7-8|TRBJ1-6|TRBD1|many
TGTGCCAGCAGCTCGACGACAGGGGGTCAGAATTCACCCCTCCACTTT
CASSSTTGGQNSPLHF
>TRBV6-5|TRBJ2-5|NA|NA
TGTGCCAGCAGTTACTCAGAGACCCAGTACTTC
CASSYSETQYF
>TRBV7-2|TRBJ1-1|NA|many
TGTGCCAGCCAGAGAGCTGTGAACACTGAAGCTTTCTTT
CASQRAVNTEAFF